This entry lists 14 T cell receptor beta chains sequenced from one sample in a study of blood T cell repertoires in COVID-19. Using immunoSEQ multiplex PCR, the repertoire was profiled, and TCRdb retains in-frame clones only, with some absent. Of 400,000 or so clones in the sample, roughly nine tenths were seen once. Sequences were obtained from PBMCs or T cells enriched from blood (not recorded which). The receptors stem from a young man who had recovered from COVID-19.

This sequence joins TRBV6-5 and TRBJ1-2; 9 bases line up with TRBD1. CDR3 size: 15 residues. Germline V gives CDR1 MNHEY, CDR2 SVGAGI. Losses at the gene ends were 0 bases for V and 7 bases for J; bases not matched to a gene: 6. For the CDR3, the DNA is TGTGCCAGCAGTTACTCGAGACAGGGGGGGTTTGGCTACACCTTC. It codes for CASSYSRQGGFGYTF.

The chain has TRBV7-2 and TRBJ2-1; the D is unclear. The CDR3 has 14 amino acids. Trimming stripped 8 bases from V and 3 bases from J, with 14 bases between. In germline, CDR1 is SGHTA, CDR2 FQGNSA. The CDR3 bases are TGTGCCAGCGCCCCGGTAGCCTTCTACAATGAGCAGTTCTTC. This codes for CASAPVAFYNEQFF.

The chain recombines TRBV4-2 with TRBJ2-7; 12 bases are a match to TRBD2. V gave up 0 bases and J gave up 3 bases; unmatched junction bases: 3. Per germline, CDR1 LGHNA and CDR2 YNFKEQ. The CDR3 is made up of 16 amino acids. CDR3 in amino acids: CASSQDTSGRHYEQYF. The DNA of the CDR3 is TGTGCCAGCAGCCAAGATACTAGCGGGAGGCACTACGAGCAGTACTTC.

This chain connects TRBV15 to TRBJ1-2, with a weak D call TRBD1 (6 bases). The CDR3 runs to 14 residues. V lost 0 bases to trimming and J lost 8 bases, with 13 bases between them. Germline V gene lookup returns CDR1 LNHNV and CDR2 YYDKDF (reference sequence). The CDR3 nucleotides are TGTGCCACCAGCAGAGACATGGGACATTGGGGCTACACCTTC. Translation gives CATSRDMGHWGYTF.

The J gene is TRBJ1-5, the V gene TRBV6-5, with D unresolved. This CDR3 region has 14 residues. Trimming stripped 6 bases from V and 2 bases from J, with 11 bases between. Per the germline V gene, CDR1 is MNHEY and CDR2 is SVGAGI. CDR3 DNA sequence: TGTGCCAGCAGCCCCGCCGTAGGCAATCAGCCCCAGCATTTT. Residues: CASSPAVGNQPQHF.

This sequence joins TRBV30 and TRBJ1-6, with a tentative D call TRBD1 (5 bases). Germline V gives CDR1 GTSNPN, CDR2 SVGIG (reference sequence). V was clipped by 6 bases and J by 13 bases, with 19 bases between them. The CDR3 contains 13 residues. CDR3 amino acids: CACKLAQGSPLHF. In DNA form, the CDR3 reads TGTGCCTGTAAACTGGCTCAGGGATCGCCCCTCCACTTT.

The chain links TRBV6-5 to TRBJ2-3; 9 bases agree with TRBD2. There are 15 residues in the CDR3. V shed 1 base and J 8 bases; nucleotides not matched to a gene: 7. Germline assignment: CDR1 MNHEY and CDR2 SVGAGI. DNA for the CDR3: TGTGCCAGCAGTTACTTAGCGGGAGATCTTCCTACGCAGTATTTT. Translated, it gives CASSYLAGDLPTQYF.

CDR3 loop: CASSLGGSSWDEQFF. The CDR3 nucleotides are TGCGCCAGCAGCTTGGGCGGCTCATCCTGGGATGAGCAGTTCTTC. The rearrangement links TRBV5-1 to TRBJ2-1; D call uncertain. The CDR3 consists of 15 residues. The germline CDR1 and CDR2 sequences are SGHRS and YFSETQ. Trimming left V 0 bases short and J 8 bases short, with 15 bases between.

This chain links TRBV4-1 with TRBJ1-2; D unresolved. This CDR3 has 16 residues. The germline V gene encodes CDR1 MGHRA and CDR2 YSYEKL. Trimming left V 0 bases short and J 5 bases short, with 16 bases between. The CDR3 DNA reads as TGCGCCAGCAGCCAAGAAGCGGACGCCGGGAGGTATGGCTACACCTTC. Protein: CASSQEADAGRYGYTF.

The chain combines TRBV7-8 with TRBJ1-5, with D perhaps matching TRBD1 (5 bases). Trimming took 5 bases from V and 11 from J, leaving 25 bases between them. The CDR3 loop spans 16 amino acids. Germline loops: CDR1 SGHVS, CDR2 FQNEAQ. The CDR3 DNA is TGTGCCAGCAGCAAAACCATGGACACTACATGGTGGGCCCAGCATTTT. Protein product: CASSKTMDTTWWAQHF.

The CDR3 protein is CASSLGGQGAEAFF. The CDR3 region has the DNA TGTGCCAGCAGTTTAGGGGGACAGGGGGCTGAAGCTTTCTTT. V and J are TRBV28 and TRBJ1-1, with 11 bases that match TRBD1. Germline-derived CDR1 and CDR2 are MDHEN and SYDVKM. The V and J ends lost 2 bases and 6 bases, in that order; junction bases with no gene match: 2. The CDR3 is 14 amino acids.

The chain joins TRBV27 to TRBJ1-2, with 10 bases that match TRBD1. This CDR3 spans 15 amino acids. The germline gives CDR1 MNHEY, CDR2 SMNVEV (reference sequence). Losses at the gene ends were 6 bases for V and 8 bases for J; bases not matched to a gene: 12. CDR3 bases: TGTGCCAGCAGGGCAACCGGGACAGGGGCTGGGGGCTACACCTTC. Protein product: CASRATGTGAGGYTF.

The J gene is TRBJ2-1, the V gene TRBV4-1; the match to TRBD2 covers 14 bases. V shed 0 bases, J shed 9 bases, and the junction held 19 bases outside the gene matches. CDR3 length: 21 amino acids. Germline CDR1 is MGHRA and CDR2 is YSYEKL. The CDR3 here is CASSQDLSLGGLAGVRGEQFF. CDR3 coding DNA: TGCGCCAGCAGCCAAGACTTGTCTTTGGGGGGACTAGCGGGAGTAAGGGGTGAGCAGTTCTTC.

The gene calls are TRBV27 and TRBJ1-2; TRBD1 is a possible D gene (6 bases). CDR3 length: 15 amino acids. The ends were cut back, 2 bases at V and 2 bases at J, with 12 bases in the middle. The germline CDR1 and CDR2 sequences are MNHEY and SMNVEV (reference sequence). The CDR3 reads CASSLKGHQNYGYTF. The CDR3 nucleotides are TGTGCCAGCAGTTTAAAGGGACACCAAAACTATGGCTACACCTTC.